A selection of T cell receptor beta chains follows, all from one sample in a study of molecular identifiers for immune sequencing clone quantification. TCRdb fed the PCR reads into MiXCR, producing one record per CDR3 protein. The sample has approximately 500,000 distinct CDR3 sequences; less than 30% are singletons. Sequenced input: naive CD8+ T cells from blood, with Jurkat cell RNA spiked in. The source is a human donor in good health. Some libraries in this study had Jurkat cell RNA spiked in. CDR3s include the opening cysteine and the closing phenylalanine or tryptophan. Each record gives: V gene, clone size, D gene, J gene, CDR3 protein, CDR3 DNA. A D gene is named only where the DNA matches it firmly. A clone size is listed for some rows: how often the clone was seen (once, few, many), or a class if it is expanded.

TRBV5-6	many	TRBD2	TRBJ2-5	CASSFRLAGVETQYF	TGTGCCAGCAGCTTCCGACTAGCGGGGGTAGAGACCCAGTACTTC
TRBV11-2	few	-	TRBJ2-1	CASNGLVSYNEQFF	TGTGCCAGCAACGGACTCGTCTCCTACAATGAGCAGTTCTTC
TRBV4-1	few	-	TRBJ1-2	CASSHPTGLSYGYTF	TGCGCCAGCAGCCACCCCACAGGGTTAAGCTATGGCTACACCTTC
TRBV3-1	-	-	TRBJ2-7	CASSSLFYEQYF	TGTGCCAGCAGCTCACTATTCTACGAGCAGTACTTC
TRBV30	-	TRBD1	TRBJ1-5	CAWLPPRQGVNQPQHF	TGTGCCTGGCTACCCCCCCGACAGGGGGTCAATCAGCCCCAGCATTTT
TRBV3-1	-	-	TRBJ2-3	CASSLGLRLGTDTQYF	TGTGCCAGCAGCCTTGGACTCCGACTAGGCACAGATACGCAGTATTTT
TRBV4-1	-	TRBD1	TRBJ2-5	CASSLRDRAQETQYF	TGCGCCAGCAGCCTCCGGGACAGGGCCCAAGAGACCCAGTACTTC
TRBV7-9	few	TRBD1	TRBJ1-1	CASSPKSSGGWTEAFF	TGTGCCAGCAGCCCCAAGTCCTCAGGGGGCTGGACTGAAGCTTTCTTT
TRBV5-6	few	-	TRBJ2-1	CASSPGVIRGGGNEQFF	TGTGCCAGCAGCCCCGGTGTCATCAGGGGCGGTGGGAATGAGCAGTTCTTC
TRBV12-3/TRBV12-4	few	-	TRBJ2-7	CASSWKGYEQYF	TGTGCCAGCAGCTGGAAGGGTTACGAGCAGTACTTC
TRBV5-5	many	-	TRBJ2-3	CASSRSKGPDTQYF	TGTGCCAGCAGCCGTAGTAAGGGTCCAGATACGCAGTATTTT
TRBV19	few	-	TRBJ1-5	CASSVNGGQPQHF	TGTGCCAGTAGTGTCAACGGGGGCCAGCCCCAGCATTTT
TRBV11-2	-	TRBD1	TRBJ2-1	CASTQGRTGNYNEQFF	TGTGCCAGCACCCAGGGACGGACAGGGAACTACAATGAGCAGTTCTTC
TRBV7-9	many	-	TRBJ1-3	CASSLTEAGNTIYF	TGTGCCAGCAGCCTGACAGAGGCTGGAAACACCATATATTTT
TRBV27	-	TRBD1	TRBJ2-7	CASSLSGQGRYYEQYF	TGTGCCAGCAGTTTATCGGGACAGGGGCGTTACTACGAGCAGTACTTC
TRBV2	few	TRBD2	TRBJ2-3	CASSGHPGLGRTDTQYF	TGTGCCAGCAGTGGACATCCGGGACTAGGTAGGACAGATACGCAGTATTTT
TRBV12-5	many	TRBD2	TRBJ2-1	CASGLASSGRAGDEQFF	TGTGCTAGTGGTTTGGCCTCTAGCGGGAGGGCCGGGGATGAGCAGTTCTTC
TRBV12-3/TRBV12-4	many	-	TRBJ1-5	CASSLGDNNQPQHF	TGTGCCAGCAGTTTGGGGGACAACAATCAGCCCCAGCATTTT
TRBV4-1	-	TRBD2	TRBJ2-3	CASSQGGTSGETDTQYF	TGCGCCAGCAGCCAGGGGGGGACTAGCGGGGAGACAGATACGCAGTATTTT
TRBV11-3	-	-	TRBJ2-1	CASSLGMLNEQFF	TGTGCCAGCAGCTTAGGTATGCTCAATGAGCAGTTCTTC
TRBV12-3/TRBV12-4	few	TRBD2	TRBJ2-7	CASSTVGGGHEQYF	TGTGCCAGCAGTACGGTAGGCGGGGGTCACGAGCAGTACTTC
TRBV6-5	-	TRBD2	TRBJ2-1	CASSPLAGSNEQFF	TGTGCCAGCAGTCCACTAGCGGGAAGCAATGAGCAGTTCTTC
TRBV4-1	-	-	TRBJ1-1	CASTLGGDNTEAFF	TGCGCCAGCACCCTGGGGGGGGACAACACTGAAGCTTTCTTT
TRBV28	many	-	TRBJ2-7	CASSLPLGGREFREQYF	TGTGCCAGCAGTTTACCCCTGGGGGGGCGGGAGTTTCGCGAGCAGTACTTC
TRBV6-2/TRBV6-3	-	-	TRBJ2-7	CASSYDAGPSYEQYF	TGTGCCAGCAGTTACGATGCGGGCCCCTCCTACGAGCAGTACTTC
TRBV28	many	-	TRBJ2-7	CASSSTRAGFSYEQYF	TGTGCCAGCAGTTCTACCCGGGCGGGTTTCTCCTACGAGCAGTACTTC
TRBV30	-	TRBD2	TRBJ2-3	CAWSMVAGVSDTQYF	TGTGCCTGGAGTATGGTAGCGGGAGTTTCAGATACGCAGTATTTT
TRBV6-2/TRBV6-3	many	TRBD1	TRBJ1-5	CASSLSGQGVQPQHF	TGTGCCAGCAGTTTGTCGGGACAGGGAGTTCAGCCCCAGCATTTT
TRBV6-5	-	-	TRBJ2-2	CASSEGFRSGELCF	TGTGCCAGCAGTGAGGGTTTTAGATCCGGGGAGCTGTGTTTT
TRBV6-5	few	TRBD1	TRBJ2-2	CASRTILGQGIYSGELFF	TGTGCCAGCAGAACGATCCTAGGACAGGGGATTTACTCCGGGGAGCTGTTTTTT
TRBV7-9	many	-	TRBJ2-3	CASSLGGVGTDTQYF	TGTGCCAGCAGCCTTGGAGGGGTTGGGACAGATACGCAGTATTTT
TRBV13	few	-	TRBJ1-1	CASSRPQAGFMNTEAFF	TGTGCCAGCAGCCGCCCGCAGGCGGGGTTCATGAACACTGAAGCTTTCTTT
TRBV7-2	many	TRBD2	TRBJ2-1	CASSLTSGYYNEQFF	TGTGCCAGCAGCTTGACTAGCGGGTACTACAATGAGCAGTTCTTC
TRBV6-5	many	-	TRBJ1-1	CASSWGDARNTEAFF	TGTGCCAGCAGTTGGGGGGACGCACGGAACACTGAAGCTTTCTTT
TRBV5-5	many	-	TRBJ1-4	CASSLRGATNEKLFF	TGTGCCAGCTCTCTTCGGGGGGCTACTAATGAAAAACTGTTTTTT
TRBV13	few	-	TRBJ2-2	CASSPLGPRGAGELFF	TGTGCCAGCAGCCCATTGGGGCCCCGTGGAGCCGGGGAGCTGTTTTTT
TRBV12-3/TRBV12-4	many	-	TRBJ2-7	CASSNGGHYYEQYF	TGTGCCAGCAGCAACGGGGGACACTACTACGAGCAGTACTTC
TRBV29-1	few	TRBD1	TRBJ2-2	CSVELGTGGPNTGELFF	TGCAGCGTTGAACTTGGGACAGGGGGCCCGAACACCGGGGAGCTGTTTTTT
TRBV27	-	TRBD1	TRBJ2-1	CASSLAGGAQFF	TGTGCCAGCAGTTTGGCAGGGGGCGCGCAGTTCTTC
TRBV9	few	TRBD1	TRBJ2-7	CASSEGTGAEGDEQYF	TGTGCCAGCAGCGAGGGGACAGGGGCGGAGGGGGACGAGCAGTACTTC
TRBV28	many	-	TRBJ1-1	CASSFRGSGTEAFF	TGTGCCAGCAGTTTTAGGGGGAGTGGCACTGAAGCTTTCTTT
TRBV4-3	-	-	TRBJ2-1	CASSQEYRVEQFF	TGCGCCAGCAGCCAAGAGTACAGGGTTGAGCAGTTCTTC
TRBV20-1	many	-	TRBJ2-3	CSASDSSSTDTQYF	TGCAGTGCTTCCGACAGTTCTAGCACAGATACGCAGTATTTT
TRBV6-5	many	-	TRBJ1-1	CASSYTAGTATEAFF	TGTGCCAGCAGTTACACTGCAGGCACGGCCACTGAAGCTTTCTTT
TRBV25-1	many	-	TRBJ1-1	CASSVSGDTEAFF	TGTGCCAGCAGTGTCTCAGGGGACACTGAAGCTTTCTTT
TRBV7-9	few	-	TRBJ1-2	CASSLSAVYGYTF	TGTGCCAGCAGCTTGTCCGCAGTCTATGGCTACACCTTC
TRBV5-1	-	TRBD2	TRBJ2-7	CASSLGASGAYEQYF	TGCGCCAGCAGCTTGGGGGCTAGCGGGGCCTACGAGCAGTACTTC
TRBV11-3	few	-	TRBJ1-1	CASSRDFNTEAFF	TGTGCCAGCAGCCGCGATTTTAACACTGAAGCTTTCTTT
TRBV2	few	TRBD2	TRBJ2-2	CASGISGSNTGELFF	TGTGCCAGCGGTATTAGCGGGAGCAACACCGGGGAGCTGTTTTTT
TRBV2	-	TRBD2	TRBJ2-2	CASSDIGGAGELFF	TGTGCCAGCAGTGATATTGGGGGGGCCGGGGAGCTGTTTTTT